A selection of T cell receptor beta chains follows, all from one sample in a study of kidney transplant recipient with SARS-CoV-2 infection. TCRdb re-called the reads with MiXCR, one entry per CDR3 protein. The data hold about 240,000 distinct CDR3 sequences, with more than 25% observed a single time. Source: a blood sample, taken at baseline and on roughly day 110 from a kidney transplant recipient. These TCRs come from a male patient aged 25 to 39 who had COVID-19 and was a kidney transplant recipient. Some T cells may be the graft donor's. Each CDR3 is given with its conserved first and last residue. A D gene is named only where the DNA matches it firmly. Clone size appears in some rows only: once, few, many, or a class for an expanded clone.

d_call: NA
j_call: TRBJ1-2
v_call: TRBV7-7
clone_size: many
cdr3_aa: CASSESRKCRKTYGYTF
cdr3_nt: TGTGCCAGCAGCGAGAGTCGTAAGTGCCGAAAGACCTATGGCTACACCTTC

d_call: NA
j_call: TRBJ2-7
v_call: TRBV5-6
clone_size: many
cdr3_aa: CASSLGLSGYEQYF
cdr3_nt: TGTGCCAGCAGCTTGGGGCTTTCCGGCTACGAGCAGTACTTC

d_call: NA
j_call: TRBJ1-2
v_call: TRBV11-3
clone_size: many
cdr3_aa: CASSGSCDLGKTYGYTF
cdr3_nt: TGTGCCAGCAGCGGCAGTTGCGATCTCGGAAAGACCTATGGCTACACCTTC

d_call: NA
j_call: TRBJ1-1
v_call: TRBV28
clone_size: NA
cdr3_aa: CASRAGSMNTEAFF
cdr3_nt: TGTGCCAGCAGAGCAGGGTCCATGAACACTGAAGCTTTCTTT

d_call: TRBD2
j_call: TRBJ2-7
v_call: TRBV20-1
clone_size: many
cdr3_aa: CSAKGTSGTYEQYF
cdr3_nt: TGCAGTGCTAAAGGCACTAGCGGAACCTACGAGCAGTACTTC

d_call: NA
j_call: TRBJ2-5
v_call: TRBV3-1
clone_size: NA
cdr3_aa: CARSHGQPQRETQYF
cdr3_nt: TGTGCCAGAAGCCATGGTCAGCCGCAACGGGAGACCCAGTACTTC

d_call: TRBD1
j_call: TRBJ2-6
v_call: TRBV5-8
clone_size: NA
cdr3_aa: CASRRQGSGANVLTF
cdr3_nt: TGTGCCAGCAGACGACAGGGCTCTGGGGCCAACGTCCTGACTTTC

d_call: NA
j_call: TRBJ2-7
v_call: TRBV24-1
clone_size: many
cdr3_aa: CATSDFPGGRGEQYF
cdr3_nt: TGTGCCACCAGTGATTTCCCTGGGGGCCGGGGCGAGCAGTACTTC

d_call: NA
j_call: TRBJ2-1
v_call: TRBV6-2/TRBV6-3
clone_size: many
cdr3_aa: CASRGLPYNEQFF
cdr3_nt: TGTGCCAGCAGGGGCCTTCCATACAATGAGCAGTTCTTC

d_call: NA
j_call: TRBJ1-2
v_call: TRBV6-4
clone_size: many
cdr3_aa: CASSIMCSHGKTYGYTF
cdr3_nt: TGTGCCAGCAGTATTATGTGCTCACACGGAAAGACCTATGGCTACACCTTC

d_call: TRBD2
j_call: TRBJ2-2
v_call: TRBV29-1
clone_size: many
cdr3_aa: CSVEDGRVTGELFF
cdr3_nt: TGCAGCGTTGAAGACGGGAGGGTCACCGGGGAGCTGTTTTTT

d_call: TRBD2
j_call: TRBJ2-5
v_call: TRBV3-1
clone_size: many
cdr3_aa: CASSQAVPGGPRETQYF
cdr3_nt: TGTGCCAGCAGCCAGGCCGTCCCGGGAGGGCCGAGGGAGACCCAGTACTTC

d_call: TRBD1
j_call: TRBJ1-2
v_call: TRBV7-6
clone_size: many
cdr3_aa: CASSLADRDGYTF
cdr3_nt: TGTGCCAGCAGCTTAGCGGACAGGGACGGCTACACCTTC